The 14 T cell receptor beta chains in this list originate from one sample, sequenced in a study of T-cell reconstitution after alpha-beta-depleted transplantation in children. The TCRbeta library incorporated unique molecular identifiers. TCRdb reanalysed the PCR reads using MiXCR and keeps one entry per CDR3 protein. The sample contains about 200,000 distinct CDR3 sequences, 6.3% of which appear only once. Sequencing used PBMCs, obtained before TCRalphabeta/CD19-depleted stem cell transplant. The receptors were gathered from a girl under three years old with combined immunodeficiency, due to receive a stem cell transplant.

In this sample, this clonotype turned up many times. V usage is TRBV20-1 and J usage is TRBJ2-1; 8 bases agree with TRBD2. CDR1 is DFQATT, CDR2 SNEGSKA, per germline (reference sequence). The CDR3 length is 14 residues. V lost 1 base to trimming and J lost 5 bases; unmatched junction nucleotides: 4. The CDR3 bases are TGCAGTGCTAGAGGACTAGCGTTCCACAATGAGCAGTTCTTC. Translating it yields CSARGLAFHNEQFF.

This clonotype has more than one count but fewer than ten. The gene calls are TRBV5-1 and TRBJ2-1, with TRBD2 identical over 16 bases. The CDR3 runs to 18 residues. J lost 2 bases, V lost 4 bases, and 6 bases had no gene match. Germline lookup yields CDR1 SGHRS and CDR2 YFSETQ. The CDR3 coding sequence is TGCGCCAGCAGCCCGGGGACTAGCGGGGGGGCAGCCTACAATGAGCAGTTCTTC. As protein: CASSPGTSGGAAYNEQFF.

This clonotype showed up many times. The chain couples TRBV4-3 to TRBJ2-1; 13 bases align to TRBD2. Germline V lookup: CDR1 LGHNA, CDR2 YSLEER. The CDR3 is 15 amino acids. After removal of 1 base from V and 6 bases from J, the junction contained 0 bases not matched to a gene. The chain's CDR3 is CASSQGLAGGNEQFF. CDR3 bases: TGCGCCAGCAGCCAAGGACTAGCGGGAGGCAATGAGCAGTTCTTC.

This clonotype has a count of ten or more. The V gene is TRBV24-1, the J gene TRBJ1-2; the D gene is possibly TRBD1 (6 bases). This CDR3 is built from 14 residues. CDR1 KGHDR and CDR2 SFDVKD come from the germline V gene. Trimming cost V 4 bases and J 3 bases, with 11 bases left between them. The CDR3 DNA reads as TGTGCCACCAGTGACACAGGGTTAGACTATGGCTACACCTTC. It specifies CATSDTGLDYGYTF.

This clonotype appeared many times. The rearrangement joins TRBV4-2 to TRBJ2-7; a possible D gene is TRBD1 (6 bases). The germline gives CDR1 LGHNA, CDR2 YNFKEQ. The CDR3 has 15 residues. Trimming removed 1 base at V and 2 bases at J, with 12 bases between. DNA for the CDR3: TGTGCCAGCAGCCAAGGGCCCAGGGGAACCTACGAGCAGTACTTC. Translated: CASSQGPRGTYEQYF.

Ten or more counts support this clonotype. The chain has TRBV20-1 and TRBJ2-7; no firm D call. Per germline, CDR1 DFQATT and CDR2 SNEGSKA (reference sequence). V dropped 6 bases and J dropped 3 bases, with 18 bases sitting between them. The CDR3 has 14 amino acids. CDR3 nucleotides: TGCAGTGCCCGCCGGCCCAACCCCTACTACGAGCAGTACTTC. Translation gives CSARRPNPYYEQYF.

This clonotype was detected ten times or more. The chain has TRBV7-2 and TRBJ2-5, with D unclear. Germline V lookup: CDR1 SGHTA, CDR2 FQGNSA. This CDR3 is built from 13 residues. V was clipped by 7 bases and J by 7 bases, with 16 bases between them. DNA of the CDR3: TGTGCCAGCATCCAGGCAGGTTCGGGGACCCAGTACTTC. Translation: CASIQAGSGTQYF.

This clonotype has ten or more counts. J is TRBJ2-1 and V is TRBV20-1; 7 positions match TRBD2. Unmatched junction bases numbered 10, after V lost 3 bases and J lost 5 bases. The V gene's germline CDR1 is DFQATT and CDR2 SNEGSKA (reference sequence). This CDR3 comprises 15 residues. This CDR3 reads CSASMGGPRHNEQFF. CDR3 in DNA: TGCAGTGCTAGCATGGGAGGGCCCCGTCACAATGAGCAGTTCTTC.

This clonotype was seen only once. This sequence joins TRBV19 and TRBJ1-1, with D unclear. V lost 8 bases and J lost 1, with 17 bases in between. Per the germline V gene, CDR1 is LNHDA and CDR2 is SQIVND (reference sequence). The CDR3 is 15 amino acids. The CDR3 is CASRYRQKPNTEAFF. CDR3 nucleotides: TGTGCCAGTCGGTATCGGCAGAAACCGAACACTGAAGCTTTCTTT.

This clonotype was detected ten times or more. This chain uses TRBV18 with TRBJ2-2; 12 bases agree with TRBD2. CDR1 is KGHSH, CDR2 LQKENI, per germline. V dropped 1 base and J dropped 2; count of bases not matched to a gene: 8. This CDR3 region has 19 residues. CDR3: CASSPRLAGDLSNTGELFF. The CDR3 DNA sequence: TGTGCCAGCTCACCACGACTAGCGGGAGATCTATCTAACACCGGGGAGCTGTTTTTT. Full variable domain (missing parts from reference TRBV18 and TRBJ2-2): NAGVMQNPRHLVRRRGQEARLRCSPMKGHSHVYWYRQLPEEGLKFMVYLQKENIIDESGMPKERFSAEFPKEGPSILRIQQVVRGDSAAYFCASSPRLAGDLSNTGELFFGEGSRLTVL.

This clonotype was seen at least ten times. The chain is built from TRBV7-2 and TRBJ2-5; 7 bases fit TRBD2. J was trimmed by 5 bases and V by 5 bases; bases with no gene match: 11. Germline assignment: CDR1 SGHTA and CDR2 FQGNSA. CDR3 length: 15 residues. The CDR3, as DNA: TGTGCCAGCAGCCATGTGGCGGGGGAAGGTGAGACCCAGTACTTC. Translating gives CASSHVAGEGETQYF.

This clonotype was recorded many times. The chain employs TRBV2 and TRBJ2-3, with a tentative D call TRBD2 (6 bases). The CDR3 contains 18 residues. V was shortened by 8 bases and J by 5 bases, with 29 bases between the two germline ends. The germline CDR1 and CDR2 sequences are SNHLY and FYNNEI. The CDR3 spells CASGPVSHWVAGGDTQYF. The CDR3 DNA reads as TGTGCCAGCGGACCCGTGAGTCACTGGGTCGCCGGGGGAGATACGCAGTATTTT.

This clonotype was observed many times. This chain uses TRBV28 with TRBJ1-5; D remains ambiguous. CDR3 size: 12 residues. The germline CDR1 and CDR2 sequences are MDHEN and SYDVKM. V was pared by 6 bases and J by 6 bases, with 9 bases between. CDR3: CASRDFGQPQHF. Here the CDR3 DNA reads TGTGCCAGCAGGGACTTCGGTCAGCCCCAGCATTTT.

The table lists this clonotype with many counts. The rearrangement uses TRBV3-1 and TRBJ2-3; 7 nucleotides align to TRBD1. V gave up 3 bases and J gave up 4 bases; unmatched junction bases: 7. CDR1 and CDR2 from the germline V gene are LGHDT and YNNKEL (reference sequence). This CDR3 region has 15 residues. CDR3 in DNA: TGTGCCAGCAGCCATCCGTGGGGGACAGCAGATACGCAGTATTTT. Amino acids: CASSHPWGTADTQYF.